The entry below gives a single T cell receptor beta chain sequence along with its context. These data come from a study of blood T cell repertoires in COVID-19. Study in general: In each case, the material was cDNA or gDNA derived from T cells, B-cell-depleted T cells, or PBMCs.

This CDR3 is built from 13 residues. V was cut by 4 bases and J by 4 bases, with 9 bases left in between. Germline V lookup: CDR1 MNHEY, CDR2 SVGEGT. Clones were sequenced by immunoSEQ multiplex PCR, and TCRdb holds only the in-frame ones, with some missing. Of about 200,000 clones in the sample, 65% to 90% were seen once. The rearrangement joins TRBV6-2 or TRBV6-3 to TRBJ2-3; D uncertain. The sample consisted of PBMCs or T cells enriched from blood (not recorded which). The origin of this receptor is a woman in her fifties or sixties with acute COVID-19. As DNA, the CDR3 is TGTGCCAGCAGTTCTAGACCCGCAGATACGCAGTATTTT. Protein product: CASSSRPADTQYF.